A single sample is the source of the 17 T cell receptor beta chains below, sequenced in a study of blood T cell repertoires in COVID-19. Measured with immunoSEQ multiplex PCR; TCRdb has only the in-frame clones, and not every one. The table has around 82,000 clones, about 91% seen once. Sequences were obtained from peripheral blood. Receptors originate from a man in his 70s with active or convalescent COVID-19.

The chain employs TRBV21-1 and TRBJ2-3; no DNA check was done on the table's D call, TRBD2. TRBV21-1 is reported as a pseudogene. This CDR3 is 17 amino acids long. The CDR3 DNA reads TGTGCCAGCAGCAAAGGGACGGGGGGGGCGGTCACAGATACGCAGTATTTT. This encodes CASSKGTGGAVTDTQYF.

The rearrangement uses TRBV18 and TRBJ2-7, with D possibly TRBD1 on 6 matching bases. Trimming cost V 6 bases and J 5 bases, with 11 bases left between them. Germline V gene data show CDR1 as KGHSH and CDR2 as LQKENI. There are 12 residues in the CDR3. CDR3 sequence: CASSEDRNEQYF. The CDR3 DNA reads as TGTGCCAGCTCCGAGGACAGAAACGAGCAGTACTTC.

The V gene is TRBV4-1, the J gene TRBJ2-1; 11 bases agree with TRBD2. The CDR3 totals 19 residues. The V segment lost 1 base and the J segment 1 base; nucleotides outside the gene matches: 9. Germline CDR1 is MGHRA and CDR2 is YSYEKL. CDR3 nucleotides: TGCGCCAGCAGCCAAGTAGCAACTAGCGGGGGTCGTTCCTACAATGAGCAGTTCTTC. It encodes CASSQVATSGGRSYNEQFF.

This chain links TRBV2 with TRBJ1-2; D might be TRBD1 (6 bases). The V gene lost 6 bases and the J gene lost 7 bases, with 12 bases spanning the gap. The CDR3 is made up of 12 amino acids. Looked up from germline, CDR1 is SNHLY and CDR2 is FYNNEI. This CDR3 is CASRQGATGYTF. For the CDR3, the DNA is TGTGCCAGCAGACAGGGTGCTACTGGCTACACCTTC.

This clone appeared once. The chain employs TRBV6-1 and TRBJ1-3, with D possibly TRBD1 on 5 matching bases. Trimming took 2 bases from V and 2 from J, leaving 13 bases between them. From germline, CDR1 is MNHNS and CDR2 SASEGT. This CDR3 is 16 amino acids long. The CDR3 is CASSEQFGRAGNTIYF. CDR3 DNA: TGTGCCAGCAGTGAACAATTTGGCAGGGCTGGAAACACCATATATTTT.

The chain is built from TRBV27 and TRBJ2-5, with D possibly matching TRBD2 (6 bases). V dropped 6 bases and J dropped 5 bases, with 19 bases sitting between them. The CDR3 has 15 residues. In germline, CDR1 is MNHEY, CDR2 SMNVEV (reference sequence). The CDR3 sequence is CASREKDRERETQYF. The CDR3 DNA sequence: TGTGCCAGCAGGGAAAAAGACCGGGAGCGGGAGACCCAGTACTTC.

V and J are TRBV7-9 and TRBJ2-7, with 12 bases lining up with TRBD1. V was clipped by 5 bases and J by 1 base; unmatched bases: 6. The CDR3 is 16 amino acids. Per the germline V gene, CDR1 is SEHNR and CDR2 is FQNEAQ (reference sequence). The CDR3 nucleotides are TGTGCCAGCAGCCTAGGGACAGGGGGCGGTTCCTACGAGCAGTACTTC. Protein product: CASSLGTGGGSYEQYF.

This chain uses TRBV6-5 with TRBJ1-6; 8 nucleotides align to TRBD1. Germline CDR1 reads MNHEY; CDR2 reads SVGAGI. Trimming took 6 bases from V and 9 from J; bases not matched to a gene: 10. This CDR3 region has 15 residues. DNA for the CDR3: TGTGCCAGCAGCCTTAGTGGACAGGGAAGTTCACCCCTCCACTTT. Translation gives CASSLSGQGSSPLHF.

This sequence joins TRBV27 and TRBJ1-2, with a possible D match to TRBD1 (6 bases). The germline V and J ends were trimmed by 0 bases and 7 bases, with 21 bases remaining between them. This CDR3 has 17 residues. The germline V gene encodes CDR1 MNHEY and CDR2 SMNVEV (reference sequence). CDR3 bases: TGTGCCAGCAGTTTATCTTTGTTTGTTAGGGGGTTGGGTGGCTACACCTTC. Translation gives CASSLSLFVRGLGGYTF.

In its sample, this clone was seen once. The chain uses TRBV15 and TRBJ2-2; 8 nucleotides agree with TRBD1. J lost 3 bases, V lost 8 bases, and 2 bases had no gene match. Germline V lookup: CDR1 LNHNV, CDR2 YYDKDF (reference sequence). CDR3 size: 13 residues. The CDR3 nucleotides are TGTGCCACCCGGACAGGGTACACCGGGGAGCTGTTTTTT. It codes for CATRTGYTGELFF.

This chain joins TRBV7-2 and TRBJ2-1; no reliable D call. There are 17 residues in the CDR3. Trimming took 4 bases from V and 4 from J, leaving 20 bases between them. Looked up from germline, CDR1 is SGHTA and CDR2 is FQGNSA. CDR3 amino acids: CASSSPPSRDLYNEQFF. The CDR3 DNA sequence: TGTGCCAGCAGCTCCCCCCCTTCTAGAGATCTTTACAATGAGCAGTTCTTC.

This chain joins TRBV7-9 and TRBJ1-2, with D perhaps TRBD1 (5 bases). Per the germline V gene, CDR1 is SEHNR and CDR2 is FQNEAQ (reference sequence). This CDR3 region has 13 residues. V dropped 2 bases and J dropped 4 bases, with 8 bases sitting between them. The CDR3 DNA is TGTGCCAGCAGCTTACCAGGGCCCTATGGCTACACCTTC. It specifies CASSLPGPYGYTF.

This rearrangement joins TRBV30 to TRBJ1-6; D ambiguous. This CDR3 comprises 13 residues. Germline loops: CDR1 GTSNPN, CDR2 SVGIG (reference sequence). Trimming removed 2 bases at V and 8 bases at J, with 10 bases between. The CDR3 bases are TGTGCCTGGAGTCCTAGGAGCGATTCACCCCTCCACTTT. Translation: CAWSPRSDSPLHF.

The chain is built from TRBV2 and TRBJ2-3; 7 positions agree with TRBD1. This CDR3 has 13 amino acids. Germline V lookup: CDR1 SNHLY, CDR2 FYNNEI. V was pared by 7 bases and J by 1 base, with 2 bases of the junction left unmatched. The CDR3 DNA sequence: TGTGCCAGCACCGGACAGGGCACAGATACGCAGTATTTT. It codes for CASTGQGTDTQYF.

The gene calls are TRBV7-9 and TRBJ2-3; 8 nucleotides align to TRBD2. V shed 4 bases, J shed 0 bases, and the junction held 9 bases outside the gene matches. CDR3 length equals 17 residues. Looked up from germline, CDR1 is SEHNR and CDR2 is FQNEAQ (reference sequence). CDR3: CASSWPKAGDSTDTQYF. The CDR3 DNA is TGTGCCAGCAGCTGGCCCAAAGCGGGGGACAGCACAGATACGCAGTATTTT.

V and J are TRBV28 and TRBJ2-1; TRBD2 aligns across 7 bases. This CDR3 has 15 residues. After removal of 3 bases from V and 5 bases from J, the junction contained 7 bases not matched to a gene. Germline lookup yields CDR1 MDHEN and CDR2 SYDVKM. This CDR3 reads CASSFLADLNNEQFF. In DNA form, the CDR3 reads TGTGCCAGCAGTTTTCTAGCGGATCTAAACAATGAGCAGTTCTTC.

This chain uses TRBV4-1 with TRBJ2-2, with 10 bases lining up with TRBD1. The CDR3 has 13 residues. The J segment lost 8 bases and the V segment lost 4 bases, leaving 1 base of the junction unmatched. Germline V gene lookup returns CDR1 MGHRA and CDR2 YSYEKL. CDR3 sequence reads: CASSRTGGGELFF. CDR3 DNA sequence: TGCGCCAGCAGCCGGACAGGGGGTGGGGAGCTGTTTTTT.